This TCR beta chain was documented in a study of blood T cell repertoires in COVID-19. The table came from immunoSEQ multiplex PCR; TCRdb's copy has only in-frame clones and leaves some out. The sample has 400,000 to 500,000 clones; 85% to 90% are singletons. Cohort 3 donors counted as recovered after two negative PCRs, clearance, or resolved symptoms. The table lists this clone with a few counts. Per the germline V gene, CDR1 is LGHDT and CDR2 is YNNKEL (reference sequence). V lost 8 bases and J lost 0, with 7 bases in between. The CDR3 covers 12 residues. The clonotype was recovered from a middle-aged woman who had recovered from COVID-19. V is TRBV3-1 (or the pseudogene TRBV3-2) and J is TRBJ1-1; no reliable D call. The sequenced material came from PBMCs or T cells enriched from blood (not recorded which). The CDR3 coding sequence is TGTGCCAGCTGTAGCCTGAACACTGAAGCTTTCTTT. As protein: CASCSLNTEAFF.